A selection of T cell receptor beta chains follows, all from one sample in a study of blood T cells in healthy people across ages. TCRdb fed the 5' RACE reads into MiXCR, producing one record per CDR3 protein. The sample shows hundreds of thousands of distinct CDR3 sequences, more than 25% of them seen only once. The sequenced sample was blood. These TCRs come from an elderly woman in good health. The CDR3 runs from the conserved cysteine through the conserved F or W. D genes are given only for firm matches. Not every row has a clone size; where given, it reads once, few, many or a size class.

d_call | j_call | v_call | clone_size | cdr3_aa | cdr3_nt
TRBD1 | TRBJ2-7 | TRBV19 | . | CASSVGTASSYEQYF | TGTGCCAGTAGTGTCGGGACAGCGAGCTCCTACGAGCAGTACTTC
TRBD1 | TRBJ1-2 | TRBV10-2 | many | CAIQTGLDGYTF | TGCGCCATCCAGACAGGGTTGGATGGCTACACCTTC
TRBD2 | TRBJ2-1 | TRBV3-1 | . | CASSQPLAGTYNEQFF | TGTGCCAGCAGCCAACCACTAGCGGGGACCTACAATGAGCAGTTCTTC
. | TRBJ2-1 | TRBV6-1 | . | CASSGQEVYNEQFF | TGTGCCAGCAGTGGGCAGGAGGTATACAATGAGCAGTTCTTC
. | TRBJ2-4 | TRBV10-3 | . | CAIKREETRYF | TGCGCCATCAAAAGAGAAGAGACCCGGTACTTC
. | TRBJ2-7 | TRBV6-6 | few | CASRGSGQTYEQYF | TGTGCCAGCAGAGGTAGCGGCCAGACGTACGAGCAGTACTTC
. | TRBJ1-3 | TRBV30 | . | CAWRTGNTIYF | TGTGCCTGGAGAACTGGAAACACCATATATTTT
TRBD2 | TRBJ2-1 | TRBV20-1 | . | CSAREGGLAYINEQFF | TGCAGTGCTAGAGAAGGGGGACTAGCGTACATCAATGAGCAGTTCTTC
. | TRBJ1-1 | TRBV7-6 | few | CASSPQPGGAGGTEAFF | TGTGCCAGCAGCCCCCAACCGGGGGGGGCCGGGGGCACTGAAGCTTTCTTT
. | TRBJ1-2 | TRBV20-1 | few | CSASTMGVANYGYTF | TGCAGTGCTTCAACGATGGGCGTAGCTAACTATGGCTACACCTTC
. | TRBJ1-6 | TRBV12-3/TRBV12-4 | . | CASSRFGGNSPLHF | TGTGCCAGCAGTCGGTTCGGGGGTAATTCACCCCTCCACTTT
TRBD2 | TRBJ2-3 | TRBV7-2 | few | CASSPSGGFTDMQYF | TGTGCCAGCAGCCCTAGCGGGGGGTTTACAGATATGCAGTATTTT
TRBD2 | TRBJ2-4 | TRBV12-3/TRBV12-4 | . | CASSPRGTRYIQYF | TGTGCCAGCAGCCCGCGGGGGACCCGGTACATTCAGTACTTC
. | TRBJ2-2 | TRBV12-3/TRBV12-4 | . | CASSLSYSNTGELFF | TGTGCCAGCAGTCTTAGTTATTCGAACACCGGGGAGCTGTTTTTT
. | TRBJ1-5 | TRBV7-2 | many | CATSEVVASNQPQHF | TGTGCCACCAGTGAGGTGGTAGCTAGCAATCAGCCCCAGCATTTT
. | TRBJ1-5 | TRBV20-1 | many | CSARALNQPQHF | TGCAGTGCTAGAGCGCTGAATCAGCCCCAGCATTTT
. | TRBJ1-2 | TRBV5-1 | . | CASSPEAGYYGYTF | TGCGCCAGCAGCCCGGAGGCGGGGTACTATGGCTACACCTTC
TRBD1 | TRBJ1-1 | TRBV20-1 | many | CSASLGQANTEAFF | TGCAGTGCTAGCCTGGGACAGGCCAACACTGAAGCTTTCTTT
TRBD2 | TRBJ2-5 | TRBV5-1 | . | CASSRGLAGPYQETQYF | TGCGCCAGCAGCCGCGGACTAGCGGGGCCGTACCAAGAGACCCAGTACTTC